These 10 T cell receptor beta chains came from one sample sequenced in a study of control samples from healthy donors and cancer patients. The table came from immunoSEQ multiplex PCR; TCRdb's copy has only in-frame clones and leaves some out. The sample carries about 270,000 clones, over 75% recorded once. The sequenced sample was PBMCs. The receptors derive from a woman in her sixties or seventies with lung cancer.

V and J are TRBV21-1 and TRBJ1-4; the tabulated D call, TRBD1, remains unverified against the DNA. TRBV21-1 counts as a pseudogene. The CDR3 length is 17 residues. CDR3 in amino acids: CASSKEQGPGREEKLFF. The CDR3 coding sequence is TGTGCCAGCAGCAAAGAACAGGGTCCCGGGCGTGAGGAAAAACTGTTTTTT.

In this sample, this clone turned up once. The chain combines TRBV5-6 with TRBJ2-6; possible D gene TRBD1, 5 bases. The CDR3 contains 18 residues. Trimming shortened V by 0 bases and J by 0 bases, and 13 bases separated the two germline ends. Germline-derived CDR1 and CDR2 are SGHDT and YYEEEE. The CDR3: CASSLVGVGYSGANVLTF. The CDR3 DNA follows: TGTGCCAGCAGCTTGGTAGGGGTAGGCTACTCTGGGGCCAACGTCCTGACTTTC.

This clone was counted many times. The chain is built from TRBV29-1 and TRBJ2-2; 9 nucleotides agree with TRBD1. From germline, CDR1 is SQVTM and CDR2 ANQGSEA. The CDR3 sequence is 14 residues long. J gave up 7 bases and V 6 bases, and 9 bases lay outside the gene matches. In DNA form, the CDR3 reads TGCAGCGTAGTACAGGGGGCGGGAGACGGGGAGCTGTTTTTT. It specifies CSVVQGAGDGELFF.

This chain uses TRBV30 with TRBJ2-2, with D maybe TRBD1 (5 bases). The V end lost 1 base, the J end lost 6 bases, and 15 bases lay between the germline ends. Germline V gene sequence: CDR1 GTSNPN, CDR2 SVGIG (reference sequence). The CDR3 extends over 15 amino acids. The CDR3 nucleotides read TGTGCCTGGAGTGAACAGGTTAATGTGGCCGGGGAGCTGTTTTTT. Amino acid sequence: CAWSEQVNVAGELFF.

This clone has just a few counts. V gene TRBV5-1 combines with J gene TRBJ2-7, with 7 bases identical to TRBD1. Trimming removed 2 bases from V and 0 bases from J; junction bases left unmatched: 5. This CDR3 has 15 residues. Germline CDR1 and CDR2: SGHRS and YFSETQ. The CDR3 here is CASSFLTGSSYEQYF. The CDR3, as DNA: TGCGCCAGCAGCTTCCTGACAGGGAGCTCCTACGAGCAGTACTTC. Based on the CDR3 plus reference TRBV5-1 and TRBJ2-7, the full variable domain is KAGVTQTPRYLIKTRGQQVTLSCSPISGHRSVSWYQQTPGQGLQFLFEYFSETQRNKGNFPGRFSGRQFSNSRSEMNVSTLELGDSALYLCASSFLTGSSYEQYFGPGTRLTVT.

V is TRBV9 and J is TRBJ1-4; weak D call: TRBD1 (5 bases). Germline V CDR1 and CDR2: SGDLS, YYNGEE. This CDR3 comprises 14 residues. Trimming removed 7 bases from V and 7 bases from J, with 17 bases in between. CDR3 region: CASAPGALAEKLFF. The CDR3 coding sequence is TGTGCCAGCGCTCCCGGGGCCTTGGCTGAAAAACTGTTTTTT.

CDR3 sequence (DNA): TGTGCCAGCTCACCGTCGGGACAGGGGTCAGGCTACACCTTC. This codes for CASSPSGQGSGYTF. This chain joins TRBV18 and TRBJ1-2; the match to TRBD1 covers 10 bases. The CDR3 loop spans 14 amino acids. V was clipped by 3 bases and J by 8 bases; unmatched bases: 6. Looked up from germline, CDR1 is KGHSH and CDR2 is LQKENI.

The chain links TRBV5-4 to TRBJ2-3; a possible D gene is TRBD2 (6 bases). This CDR3 spans 14 amino acids. CDR1 and CDR2 from the germline V gene are SGHNT and YYREEE (reference sequence). Deletions cut 7 bases from V and 4 bases from J, with 16 bases between. The CDR3 DNA follows: TGTGCCAGCTCCGGGAGAGGGAAGGCAGATACGCAGTATTTT. Encoded protein: CASSGRGKADTQYF.

V is TRBV9 and J is TRBJ1-2; unclear D gene. Deletions cut 0 bases from V and 1 base from J, with 13 bases between. CDR1 and CDR2 from the germline V gene are SGDLS and YYNGEE. The CDR3 extends over 16 amino acids. The DNA for the CDR3 is TGTGCCAGCAGCGTAGCTACGGGTGGGTTTAACTATGGCTACACCTTC. It is translated as CASSVATGGFNYGYTF.

The V and J genes are TRBV10-2 and TRBJ2-4, with no clear D. The V end lost 0 bases, the J end lost 2 bases, and 8 bases lay between the germline ends. The germline V gene has CDR1 WSHSY and CDR2 SAAADI. The CDR3 loop spans 15 amino acids. This CDR3 reads CASSESHGSKNIQYF. The CDR3 DNA follows: TGCGCCAGCAGTGAGTCTCACGGTTCCAAAAACATTCAGTACTTC.